This T cell receptor (beta chain) was captured by sequencing in a study of human T cells and chemical hapten exposure. Sequencing started from total RNA isolated from unfractionated whole blood. This clonotype was seen more than once but under ten times. What the library attached to individual cDNA molecules were unique molecular identifiers. Each CDR3 protein gets one entry after TCRdb re-called the 5' RACE reads with MiXCR. The sample carries some 150,000 distinct CDR3 sequences, around 4.4% recorded once. Per the germline V gene, CDR1 is SGHKS and CDR2 is YYEKEE (reference sequence). The CDR3 consists of 19 residues. V was pared by 4 bases and J by 6 bases, with 23 bases of the junction left unmatched.

This chain connects TRBV5-5 to TRBJ1-1, with TRBD1 identical over 8 bases. The sequence came from a female donor in good health. The CDR3 region has the DNA TGTGCCAGCAGCGGGCGGCAGGGGGCCGGGAGGATAGGGAGAGCTGAAGCTTTCTTT. Amino acid sequence: CASSGRQGAGRIGRAEAFF.